Each of the 18 T cell receptor beta chains below was sequenced from the same sample in a study of CD8 T cells in Susac syndrome. When the RNA was reverse transcribed, random hexamers were used with an input of about 0.5 to 1 ug. TCRdb analysed the immunoSEQ multiplex PCR reads with MiXCR anew, one entry per CDR3 protein. The table shows some 120,000 distinct CDR3 sequences, with roughly 96% occurring only once. Sequenced: CD4+ T cells from PBMCs. The receptors stem from a human donor in good health.

The chain employs TRBV6-1 and TRBJ1-1; no firm D call. The CDR3 is made up of 11 amino acids. The V gene's germline CDR1 is MNHNS and CDR2 SASEGT. V lost 4 bases to trimming and J lost 4 bases, with 4 bases between them. In nucleotides, the CDR3 is TGTGCCAGCAGTGGGCTCACTGAAGCTTTCTTT. Translating it yields CASSGLTEAFF.

V usage is TRBV29-1 and J usage is TRBJ1-3; D is uncertain. The V gene lost 0 bases and the J gene lost 3 bases, with 9 bases spanning the gap. Looked up from germline, CDR1 is SQVTM and CDR2 is ANQGSEA. There are 14 residues in the CDR3. The chain's CDR3 is CSVEDRQIGNTIYF. CDR3 nucleotides: TGCAGCGTTGAAGATAGGCAGATTGGAAACACCATATATTTT. Full variable domain (missing parts from reference TRBV29-1 and TRBJ1-3): SAVISQKPSRDICQRGTSLTIQCQVDSQVTMMFWYRQQPGQSLTLIATANQGSEATYESGFVIDKFPISRPNLTFSTLTVSNMSPEDSSIYLCSVEDRQIGNTIYFGEGSWLTVV.

The J gene is TRBJ2-2, the V gene TRBV7-9; D is perhaps TRBD2 (5 bases). The CDR3 sequence is 15 residues long. Germline assignment: CDR1 SEHNR and CDR2 FQNEAQ (reference sequence). Trimming removed 4 bases from V and 0 bases from J, with 9 bases in between. In nucleotides, the CDR3 is TGTGCCAGCAGCTCGACTAATCCGAACACCGGGGAGCTGTTTTTT. Protein: CASSSTNPNTGELFF.

This rearrangement joins TRBV7-2 to TRBJ2-5; D call uncertain. The CDR3 loop spans 15 amino acids. Trimming stripped 5 bases from V and 2 bases from J, with 15 bases between. The germline CDR1 and CDR2 sequences are SGHTA and FQGNSA. The CDR3 reads CASSKRIYEQETQYF. The CDR3 DNA reads TGTGCCAGCAGCAAGAGGATCTATGAACAAGAGACCCAGTACTTC.

V gene TRBV28 combines with J gene TRBJ2-7, with 9 bases fitting TRBD1. The CDR3 spans 14 residues. Germline-derived CDR1 and CDR2 are MDHEN and SYDVKM. V was clipped by 6 bases and J by 2 bases; unmatched bases: 5. This CDR3 reads CASRTGQGAYEQYF. Here the CDR3 DNA reads TGTGCCAGCAGAACGGGACAGGGAGCCTACGAGCAGTACTTC.

The genes are TRBV10-3 and TRBJ2-7; 9 bases map to TRBD2. Germline trimming cut 6 bases from V and 3 bases from J; bases unmatched to any gene: 3. CDR1 is ENHRY, CDR2 SYGVKD, per germline. CDR3 length: 13 amino acids. DNA of the CDR3: TGTGCCATCAGCCCGACTAGCGGCTACGAGCAGTACTTC. Its protein is CAISPTSGYEQYF.

The chain uses TRBV30 and TRBJ1-1, with TRBD1 as a possible D gene (5 bases). The V end was cut by 2 bases, the J end by 1 base, with 14 bases between. The CDR3 has 15 residues. CDR1 and CDR2 (germline): GTSNPN, SVGIG (reference sequence). CDR3 protein: CAWSPLRGANTEAFF. The DNA for the CDR3 is TGTGCCTGGAGTCCCCTAAGGGGTGCGAACACTGAAGCTTTCTTT.

V and J are TRBV6-5 and TRBJ1-1; D possibly corresponds to TRBD1 (6 bases). Trimming pared 5 bases from V and 2 bases from J, leaving 12 bases between. The CDR3 has 14 amino acids. The germline gives CDR1 MNHEY, CDR2 SVGAGI. In DNA, the CDR3 is TGTGCCAGCAGTCACCTGGACAGAAACACTGAAGCTTTCTTT. Protein sequence: CASSHLDRNTEAFF.

The V call is TRBV7-2, the J call TRBJ2-7, with 9 bases fitting TRBD2. CDR3 size: 16 residues. The germline V gene has CDR1 SGHTA and CDR2 FQGNSA. J lost 6 bases, V lost 3 bases, and 12 bases had no gene match. The CDR3 loop reads CASSFLGSSGIGEQYF. Written as DNA, the CDR3 is TGTGCCAGCAGCTTCCTAGGATCTAGCGGGATAGGCGAGCAGTACTTC.

The chain joins TRBV6-5 to TRBJ2-1, with a weak D call TRBD1 (7 bases). Trimming pared 6 bases from V and 10 bases from J, leaving 19 bases between. This CDR3 is 14 amino acids long. Per germline, CDR1 MNHEY and CDR2 SVGAGI. CDR3 sequence: CASRRDSPSPEQFF. CDR3 in DNA: TGTGCCAGCAGGCGGGACAGTCCTAGTCCGGAGCAGTTCTTC.

The CDR3 reads CASSRTGIGYTF. As DNA, the CDR3 is TGTGCCAGCAGCCGGACAGGGATTGGCTACACCTTC. The chain links TRBV12-3 or TRBV12-4 to TRBJ1-2; 8 nucleotides align to TRBD1. CDR3 size: 12 residues. V lost 6 bases to trimming and J lost 7 bases; unmatched junction nucleotides: 4.

The count of this clonotype is one. This chain's CDR3 is CASSKTGTRPYNEQFF. The CDR3 nucleotides read TGTGCCAGTAGTAAAACCGGGACTCGTCCGTACAATGAGCAGTTCTTC. The chain couples TRBV19 to TRBJ2-1; a weak D match, TRBD2 (6 bases). The CDR3 consists of 16 residues. Germline CDR1 reads LNHDA; CDR2 reads SQIVND (reference sequence). Trimming took 4 bases from V and 4 from J, leaving 17 bases between them.

V is TRBV5-4 and J is TRBJ2-1; D tentatively reads TRBD1 or TRBD2 (6 bases each). The CDR3 loop spans 18 amino acids. CDR1 and CDR2 from the germline V gene are SGHNT and YYREEE (reference sequence). V gave up 4 bases and J gave up 6 bases, with 26 bases separating them. DNA of the CDR3: TGTGCCAGCAGCCTGGGGCTTCTATGGGGGGCTGAAAGCAATGAGCAGTTCTTC. Its translation: CASSLGLLWGAESNEQFF.

This chain connects TRBV7-2 to TRBJ2-6; D gene unclear. CDR1 SGHTA and CDR2 FQGNSA come from the germline V gene. The length of the CDR3 is 17 residues. The V gene lost 1 base and the J gene lost 1 base, with 11 bases spanning the gap. CDR3 amino acids: CASSLVRVGSGANVLTF. The DNA for the CDR3 is TGTGCCAGCAGCTTAGTCCGGGTAGGGTCTGGGGCCAACGTCCTGACTTTC.

This chain links TRBV4-1 with TRBJ2-3, with a possible D match to TRBD2 (5 bases). Germline lookup yields CDR1 MGHRA and CDR2 YSYEKL. V was clipped by 1 base and J by 0 bases, with 14 bases between them. The CDR3 spans 17 residues. CDR3 sequence (DNA): TGCGCCAGCAGCCAAGCCCCTGGCGCGGGCAGCACAGATACGCAGTATTTT. It yields the protein CASSQAPGAGSTDTQYF.

J is TRBJ2-7 and V is TRBV20-1; D is undetermined. CDR1 is DFQATT, CDR2 SNEGSKA, per germline (reference sequence). V was pared by 5 bases and J by 4 bases, with 9 bases between. The CDR3 runs 11 residues. The DNA of the CDR3 is TGCAGTGCTCTTACTGCATACGAGCAGTACTTC. Its translation: CSALTAYEQYF.

The chain recombines TRBV19 with TRBJ1-1; D perhaps matches TRBD1 (6 bases). Germline lookup yields CDR1 LNHDA and CDR2 SQIVND (reference sequence). The V end was cut by 8 bases, the J end by 2 bases, with 18 bases between. This CDR3 spans 15 amino acids. The chain's CDR3 is CASLQSRTANTEAFF. The DNA for the CDR3 is TGTGCCAGTCTACAATCCCGGACAGCCAACACTGAAGCTTTCTTT.

The chain links TRBV7-2 to TRBJ2-7; D is perhaps TRBD1 (6 bases). With 1 base removed from V and 2 bases from J, the gap between germline ends came to 12 bases. The CDR3 is made up of 15 amino acids. Germline V gives CDR1 SGHTA, CDR2 FQGNSA. The DNA of the CDR3 is TGTGCCAGCAGCTTAGTGGACTGGGGGCCCTACGAGCAGTACTTC. This gives the protein CASSLVDWGPYEQYF.